This T cell receptor beta chain was sequenced for a study of technical replicates of blood from several donors. V lost 1 base and J 7 bases, leaving 17 bases between the germline ends. The length of the CDR3 is 16 residues. Germline V gene data show CDR1 as LGHNA and CDR2 as YSLEER. This table comes from immunoSEQ multiplex PCR, and its TCRdb copy is limited to in-frame clones, with some not included. Of approximately 80,000 clones listed, around 89% are singletons. Sequenced material: T cells isolated from PBMCs. This sequence originates from a human donor in good health. The chain carries TRBV4-3 and TRBJ2-1; D possibly corresponds to TRBD2 (6 bases). CDR3 loop: CASSQGGGEAGNEQFF. For the CDR3, the DNA is TGCGCCAGCAGCCAAGGGGGCGGGGAGGCAGGGAATGAGCAGTTCTTC.